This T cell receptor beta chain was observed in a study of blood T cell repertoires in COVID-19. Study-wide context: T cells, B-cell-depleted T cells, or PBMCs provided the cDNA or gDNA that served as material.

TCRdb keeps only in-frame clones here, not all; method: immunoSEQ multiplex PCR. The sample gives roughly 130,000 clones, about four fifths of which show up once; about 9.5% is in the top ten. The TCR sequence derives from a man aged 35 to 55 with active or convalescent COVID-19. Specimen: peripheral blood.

The DNA for the CDR3 is TGCAGCGTTGTCGACAGTAAAAACATTCAGTACTTC. Translated, it gives CSVVDSKNIQYF. This sequence joins TRBV29-1 and TRBJ2-4; possibly TRBD1 for D (5 bases). The germline V and J ends were trimmed by 4 bases and 4 bases, with 8 bases remaining between them. The germline V gene has CDR1 SQVTM and CDR2 ANQGSEA. This CDR3 is 12 amino acids long.